This T cell receptor (beta chain) was captured in a study of T cell responses to AZD1222 COVID-19 vaccine. Libraries were prepared by immunoSEQ multiplex PCR; TCRdb keeps only in-frame clonotypes and omits some of them. Of about 82,000 clones listed, 90% are singletons. Comment on this clone: Its antigen remains unknown.

V dropped 0 bases and J dropped 5 bases, with 14 bases sitting between them. CDR3 length: 15 residues. Germline assignment: CDR1 SGHNT and CDR2 YYREEE (reference sequence). Whole-study findings and limits: As reported, nearly half of all spike-specific TCRs target variant regions that are unmutated. Only a handful of people who got AZD1222 tested seropositive at baseline.

The chain combines TRBV5-4 with TRBJ1-2; no firm D call. The sample was peripheral blood, taken on day 0 of AZD1222 vaccination. The receptor's source is an adult in good health. CDR3 amino acids: CASSLAGNLGYGYTF. The CDR3 DNA sequence: TGTGCCAGCAGCTTGGCAGGCAACCTGGGATATGGCTACACCTTC.